A selection of T cell receptor beta chains follows, all from one sample in a study of T-cell reconstitution after alpha-beta-depleted transplantation in children. TCRdb re-derived calls from the PCR reads in MiXCR, one entry per CDR3 protein. The table has 500,000 or so distinct CDR3 sequences, less than 35% seen once. The source material was PBMCs from the stem cell graft donor, sampled from the stem cell graft. These receptor sequences come from a human donor who donated a stem cell graft to a child with aplastic anemia. Each CDR3 is given with its conserved first and last residue. A D gene is named only where the DNA matches it firmly. A clone size is listed for some rows: how often the clone was seen (once, few, many), or a class if it is expanded.

clone_size j_call d_call v_call cdr3_nt cdr3_aa
NA TRBJ2-2 NA TRBV14 TGTGCCAGCGCGAGCGGAACAAGGCCCGGGGAGCTGTTTTTT CASASGTRPGELFF
NA TRBJ1-1 NA TRBV11-2 TGTGCCAGCAGCTCGCCAACTAGGGACACTGAAGCTTTCTTT CASSSPTRDTEAFF
few TRBJ2-1 TRBD2 TRBV5-4 TGTGCCAGCAGCTCCGCTACTAGCGGGAAGTACAATGAGCAGTTCTTC CASSSATSGKYNEQFF
NA TRBJ2-1 TRBD2 TRBV29-1 TGCAGCGTTGAAAGTCGGCTAGCGGGACGGCAGTTCTTC CSVESRLAGRQFF
NA TRBJ2-3 TRBD2 TRBV20-1 TGCAGTGCCTACCTGGGTCTAGCGGGAAGGGTCACAGATACGCAGTATTTT CSAYLGLAGRVTDTQYF
NA TRBJ1-3 NA TRBV29-1 TGCAGCGTACTAGGGACATCTGGAAACACCATATATTTT CSVLGTSGNTIYF
NA TRBJ2-7 NA TRBV5-1 TGCGCCAGCAGCCGAATACAGGGAACCTACGAGCAGTACTTC CASSRIQGTYEQYF
few TRBJ2-2 TRBD2 TRBV28 TGTGCCAGCAGTCCATCCAGCGGGACTAGCGGGAGTGGAAACACCGGGGAGCTGTTTTTT CASSPSSGTSGSGNTGELFF
few TRBJ2-7 TRBD1 TRBV28 TGTGCCAGCAGTTTCGTCCGGGACAGCTACGAGCAGTACTTC CASSFVRDSYEQYF
few TRBJ2-7 TRBD2 TRBV20-1 TGCAGTGCTCGGGGGACTAGCGGGAGATACGAGCAGTACTTC CSARGTSGRYEQYF
few TRBJ2-5 TRBD2 TRBV15 TGTGCCACCAGCAAACAAGCGGGAGGCGGAGAGACCCAGTACTTC CATSKQAGGGETQYF
few TRBJ1-4 TRBD1 TRBV12-3/TRBV12-4 TGTGCCAGCAGTAAGACAGGGACGGGCGAAAAACTGTTTTTT CASSKTGTGEKLFF
NA TRBJ1-1 TRBD1 TRBV6-5 TGTGCCAGCAATTTCGGGACAGGGTTCACTGAAGCTTTCTTT CASNFGTGFTEAFF
few TRBJ2-7 TRBD2 TRBV20-1 TGCAGTGCCGCCCACCTTCGAACTAGCGGGGCTTCCTACGAGCAGTACTTC CSAAHLRTSGASYEQYF
NA TRBJ1-5 NA TRBV5-6 TGTGCCAGCAGCGTTAGGACAGTACGGAATCAGCCCCAGCATTTT CASSVRTVRNQPQHF
NA TRBJ2-1 NA TRBV6-1 TGTGCCAGCACCACAAAACGAGGAAATGAGCAGTTCTTC CASTTKRGNEQFF
NA TRBJ2-3 NA TRBV5-1 TGCGCCAGCAGCTTGGAACAGGTAGCCACAGATACGCAGTATTTT CASSLEQVATDTQYF
NA TRBJ2-5 NA TRBV20-1 TGCAGTGCTAGAGATCTCCAGGGATTAGGGGAGACCCAGTACTTC CSARDLQGLGETQYF
NA TRBJ2-7 NA TRBV4-2 TGTGCCAGCAGCATGGGCGCTGAGGCCTACGAGCAGTACTTC CASSMGAEAYEQYF
NA TRBJ2-7 TRBD2 TRBV20-1 TGCAGTGCCTACGGGACTAGCGGGAGTACCGAGCAGTACTTC CSAYGTSGSTEQYF
NA TRBJ2-7 TRBD2 TRBV15 TGTGCCACCAGCAGGCCGACTAGCGGGGCCTCCTACGAGCAGTACTTC CATSRPTSGASYEQYF
NA TRBJ2-2 TRBD1 TRBV12-3/TRBV12-4 TGTGCCAGCTGTTCCAACCCGGGACAGGGCGAGACCGGGGAGCTGTTTTTT CASCSNPGQGETGELFF
few TRBJ1-1 NA TRBV24-1 TGTGCCACCAGCCCCGGAGGAAACACTGAAGCTTTCTTT CATSPGGNTEAFF
NA TRBJ1-5 NA TRBV30 TGTGCCTACTCGACAGATAGCAATCAGCCCCAGCATTTT CAYSTDSNQPQHF